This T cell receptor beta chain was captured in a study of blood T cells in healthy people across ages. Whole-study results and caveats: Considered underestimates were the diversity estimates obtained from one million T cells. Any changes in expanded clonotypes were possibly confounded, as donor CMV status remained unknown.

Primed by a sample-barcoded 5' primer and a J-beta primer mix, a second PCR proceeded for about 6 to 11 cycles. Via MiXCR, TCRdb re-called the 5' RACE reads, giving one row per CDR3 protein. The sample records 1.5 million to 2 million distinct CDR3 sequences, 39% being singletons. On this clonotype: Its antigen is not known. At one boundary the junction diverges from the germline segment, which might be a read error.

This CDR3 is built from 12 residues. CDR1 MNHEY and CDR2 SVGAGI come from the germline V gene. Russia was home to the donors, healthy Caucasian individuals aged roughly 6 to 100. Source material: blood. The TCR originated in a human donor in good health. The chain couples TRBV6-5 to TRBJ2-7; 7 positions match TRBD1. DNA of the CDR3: TGTGCCAGCAGCAGACAGGGCTACGAGCGGTACTTC. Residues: CASSRQGYERYF.